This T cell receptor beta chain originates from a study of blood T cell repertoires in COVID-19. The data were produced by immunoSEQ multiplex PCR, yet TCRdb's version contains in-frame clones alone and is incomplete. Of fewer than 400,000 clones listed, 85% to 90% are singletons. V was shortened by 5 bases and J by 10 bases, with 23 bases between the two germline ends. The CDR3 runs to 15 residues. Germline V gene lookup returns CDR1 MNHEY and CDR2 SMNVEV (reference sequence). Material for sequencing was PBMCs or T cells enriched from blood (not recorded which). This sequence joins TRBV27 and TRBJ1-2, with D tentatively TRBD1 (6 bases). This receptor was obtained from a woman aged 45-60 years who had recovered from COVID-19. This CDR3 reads CASSPDRAGLMDYTF. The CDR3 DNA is TGTGCCAGCAGTCCGGACAGAGCAGGATTGATGGACTACACCTTC.